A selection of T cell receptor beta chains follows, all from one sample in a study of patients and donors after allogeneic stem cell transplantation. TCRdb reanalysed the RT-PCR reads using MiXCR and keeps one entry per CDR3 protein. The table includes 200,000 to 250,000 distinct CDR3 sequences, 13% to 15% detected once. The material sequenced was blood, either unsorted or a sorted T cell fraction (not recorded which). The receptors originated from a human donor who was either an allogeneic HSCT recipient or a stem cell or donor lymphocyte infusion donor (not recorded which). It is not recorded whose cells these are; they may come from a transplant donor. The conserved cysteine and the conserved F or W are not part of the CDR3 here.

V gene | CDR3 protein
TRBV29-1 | SVRKNTEAF
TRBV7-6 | ASSLSGPGELF
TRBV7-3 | ASSLNPTPGEQY
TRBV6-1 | ASKQGIAWDEQY
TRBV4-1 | ASSHPSGATYEQY
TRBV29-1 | SAGHDVGYEQY
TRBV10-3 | AISERGGGQGYEQY
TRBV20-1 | SANPTGEKLF
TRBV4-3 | ASSQEWDLQETQY
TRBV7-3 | ASSPGPNSYEQY
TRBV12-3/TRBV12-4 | ASSFRTSGIYNEQF
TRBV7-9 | ASSKPGQGARTEAF
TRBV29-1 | SVNPTGEAF
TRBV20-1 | SATRTSPEQY
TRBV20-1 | SARVRQGFGYT
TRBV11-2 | ASRHDRWGLAGKNTGELF
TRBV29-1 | SGGRGREGYT
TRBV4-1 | ASSQSRGDTDTQY
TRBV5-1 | ASSWLLAGGRNEQF
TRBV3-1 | ASSQDFGSGGGNQPQH
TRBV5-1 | ASSLGGEETQY
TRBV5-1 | ASSLRTGPSPFSYNEQF
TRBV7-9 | ASGPRGPNYEQY
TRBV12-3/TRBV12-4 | ASSSQRGVTDTQY
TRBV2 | ASSDHGLLGYT
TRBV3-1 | ASSRQGPNEQF
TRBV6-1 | ASSEETEAF
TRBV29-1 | SVWTGDSPLH
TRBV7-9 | ASPSGGTNEKLF
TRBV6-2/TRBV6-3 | ASRLAGENIQY
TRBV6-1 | ASKGTELNKETQY
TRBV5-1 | ASSWGLAGSTGELF
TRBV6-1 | ASSPRRATLDNTEAF
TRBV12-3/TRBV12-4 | ASRTADYGYT
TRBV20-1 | SALNREAGNTIY
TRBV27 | ASSFWDREYEQY
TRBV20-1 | SGDSGRGTEAF
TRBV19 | ASSATAYEQY
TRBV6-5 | ATGKGAEAF
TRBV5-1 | ASSPGGHTDTQY
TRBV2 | ASSPRTSGYEQY
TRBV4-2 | ASSQQTASGNTIY
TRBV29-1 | SARTGGGEQY
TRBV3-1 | ASSLGTSGSLSYEQY
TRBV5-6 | ASSLEGTGNGSPLH